This TCR beta chain was identified during a study of regulatory and conventional T cells in RAG deficiency. Notes on the study in general: Compared with controls, unique Treg TCR beta sequences dropped roughly 100-fold in Omenn syndrome and CID/AS. RAG-deficient patients showed markedly lower Shannon entropy and higher Simpson indices than control T-cell subsets.

In regard to this clone: Its antigen is not identified.

Conventional CD4+ T cells were sorted from blood as CD25-low CD127-high cells. Only in-frame clones appear in the TCRdb table, and some are missing; sequencing was by immunoSEQ multiplex PCR. The sample records approximately 35,000 clones, 76% being singletons. V was clipped by 0 bases and J by 2 bases, with 13 bases between them. CDR1 SQVTM and CDR2 ANQGSEA come from the germline V gene. CDR3 size: 15 residues. The sample was also reused in another study, on regulatory T cells. That study adds: Primers: 52 TRBV forward and 13 TRBJ reverse. Patient repertoires had restricted TRB V-J pairs and skewed V and J usage, most in Tregs.

The chain uses TRBV29-1 and TRBJ1-2; D remains ambiguous. The sequenced sample was CD4+ effector T cells sorted from blood. The receptor was derived from a human donor in good health. The DNA for the CDR3 is TGCAGCGTTGAAGATGTCTGGCAACCGAACTATGGCTACACCTTC. Protein: CSVEDVWQPNYGYTF.